One T cell receptor (beta chain) is described in this entry. What it binds is not known. V lost 3 bases to trimming and J lost 4 bases, with 10 bases between them. In germline, CDR1 is MNHEY, CDR2 SMNVEV (reference sequence). This CDR3 has 13 residues. This record comes from a study of cytomegalovirus exposure and HLA in healthy donors. Findings of the study overall: The study dropped some indistinguishable V segments, TRBV6-2 and TRBV6-3 among them.

The study ran its PCR with 60 Vbeta and 13 Jbeta primers. TCRdb's copy holds only in-frame clones and misses some; the assay was immunoSEQ multiplex PCR. The sample holds about 69,000 clones, approximately 74% seen once. The specimen was PBMCs. V and J are TRBV27 and TRBJ2-7; tentative D call: TRBD1 (7 bases). This clonotype was sampled from a woman aged 25 to 45 in good health and CMV-seropositive. CDR3 nucleotide sequence: TGTGCCAGCAGTTTTGCAGGGGGGTACGAGCAGTACTTC. This encodes CASSFAGGYEQYF.